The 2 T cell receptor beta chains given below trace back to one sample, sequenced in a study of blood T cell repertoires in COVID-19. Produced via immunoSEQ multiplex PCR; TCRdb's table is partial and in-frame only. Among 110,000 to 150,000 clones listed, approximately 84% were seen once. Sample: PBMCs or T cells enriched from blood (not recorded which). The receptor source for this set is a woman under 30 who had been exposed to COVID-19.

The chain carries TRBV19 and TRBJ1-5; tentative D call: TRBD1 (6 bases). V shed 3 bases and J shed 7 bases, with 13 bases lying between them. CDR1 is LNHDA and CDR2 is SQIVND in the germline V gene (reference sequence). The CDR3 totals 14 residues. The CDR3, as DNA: TGTGCCAGTAGTATGGTGGGGGCGAGACAGCCCCAGCATTTT. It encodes CASSMVGARQPQHF. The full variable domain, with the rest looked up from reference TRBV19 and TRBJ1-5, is DGGITQSPKYLFRKEGQNVTLSCEQNLNHDAMYWYRQDPGQGLRLIYYSQIVNDFQKGDIAEGYSVSREKKESFPLTVTSAQKNPTAFYLCASSMVGARQPQHFGDGTRLSIL.

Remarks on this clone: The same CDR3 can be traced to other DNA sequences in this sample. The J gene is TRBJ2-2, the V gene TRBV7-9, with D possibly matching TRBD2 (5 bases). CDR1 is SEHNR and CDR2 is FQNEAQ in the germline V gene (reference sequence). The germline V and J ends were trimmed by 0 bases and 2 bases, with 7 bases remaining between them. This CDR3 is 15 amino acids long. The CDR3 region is CASSLAGLNTGELFF. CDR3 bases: TGTGCCAGCAGCTTAGCCGGACTTAACACCGGGGAGCTGTTTTTT.